These 32 T cell receptor beta chains were all obtained from the same sample, sequenced in a study of CD8 T cells in ankylosing spondylitis. TCRdb re-analysed the 5' RACE reads in MiXCR, keeping a single row per CDR3 protein. The sample has over 100,000 distinct CDR3 sequences, around 7% seen once. Sequencing was carried out using blood, either unsorted or a sorted T cell fraction (not recorded which). The receptors shown here come from a male donor with ankylosing spondylitis or in good health (not recorded which).

This clonotype has at least ten counts. V gene TRBV7-8 combines with J gene TRBJ1-1; D gene ambiguous. Germline V gene sequence: CDR1 SGHVS, CDR2 FQNEAQ. The length of the CDR3 is 17 residues. V lost 2 bases to trimming and J lost 1 base, with 17 bases between them. The CDR3 protein is CASSLNIGMGTNTEAFF. The CDR3 nucleotides read TGTGCCAGCAGCTTAAATATCGGGATGGGAACGAACACTGAAGCTTTCTTT.

This clonotype appeared a single time. The V call is TRBV20-1, the J call TRBJ2-7; 8 bases line up with TRBD1. The J segment lost 5 bases and the V segment lost 6 bases, leaving 9 bases of the junction unmatched. The germline V gene encodes CDR1 DFQATT and CDR2 SNEGSKA (reference sequence). CDR3 size: 13 residues. The CDR3 DNA is TGCAGTGCAACGACAGGGGTACAGGACGAGCAGTACTTC. Its translation: CSATTGVQDEQYF.

This clonotype was seen many times. The chain is built from TRBV12-3 or TRBV12-4 and TRBJ2-2; D remains ambiguous. The CDR3 totals 15 residues. V dropped 7 bases and J dropped 4 bases, with 16 bases sitting between them. The CDR3 DNA sequence: TGTGCCAGCACCCCGGAAGTGGGGATCACCGGGGAGCTGTTTTTT. It yields the protein CASTPEVGITGELFF.

This clonotype was seen at least ten times. This chain links TRBV2 with TRBJ1-2; D is unresolved. V lost 7 bases, J lost 8 bases, and 17 bases lay in between. This CDR3 is built from 13 residues. CDR1 and CDR2 from the germline V gene are SNHLY and FYNNEI. This chain's CDR3 is CASMPSRWEGYTF. The CDR3, as DNA: TGTGCCAGCATGCCCTCTCGGTGGGAGGGCTACACCTTC.

This clonotype was counted ten times or more. The rearrangement links TRBV18 to TRBJ2-5; TRBD1 matches 9 bases. Looked up from germline, CDR1 is KGHSH and CDR2 is LQKENI. The V segment lost 2 bases and the J segment 4 bases; nucleotides outside the gene matches: 2. The CDR3 covers 14 residues. The CDR3 DNA follows: TGTGCCAGCTCACCAGGGACAGGGAGAGAGACCCAGTACTTC. Translation gives CASSPGTGRETQYF.

Many counts were recorded for this clonotype. V gene TRBV27 combines with J gene TRBJ1-1; 7 bases match TRBD1. The CDR3 runs 15 residues. Germline V gene data show CDR1 as MNHEY and CDR2 as SMNVEV (reference sequence). Trimming removed 5 bases from V and 4 bases from J; junction bases left unmatched: 10. The CDR3 loop is CASSPDRVGGTEAFF. CDR3 nucleotides: TGTGCCAGCAGTCCAGACAGGGTGGGAGGCACTGAAGCTTTCTTT.

There are many counts of this clonotype. The chain joins TRBV6-2 or TRBV6-3 to TRBJ2-7, with a weak D call TRBD2 (7 bases). The CDR3 sequence is 18 residues long. V dropped 2 bases and J dropped 0 bases, with 20 bases sitting between them. The germline V gene encodes CDR1 MNHEY and CDR2 SVGEGT. CDR3 DNA sequence: TGTGCCAGCAGTTACCCGAGTTCCAGGGGAGGGAGCTCCTACGAGCAGTACTTC. As protein: CASSYPSSRGGSSYEQYF.

This clonotype occurred many times. V usage is TRBV15 and J usage is TRBJ2-3; D might be TRBD1 (6 bases). The V and J ends lost 5 bases and 2 bases respectively, with 14 bases between them. In germline, CDR1 is LNHNV, CDR2 YYDKDF (reference sequence). The CDR3 is 15 amino acids. CDR3 sequence reads: CATSERQGSTDTQYF. The CDR3, as DNA: TGTGCCACCAGCGAGCGGCAGGGGTCCACAGATACGCAGTATTTT.

This clonotype was seen repeatedly, ten times or more. The chain links TRBV6-2 or TRBV6-3 to TRBJ2-3; D call uncertain. The CDR3 is 12 residues long. V dropped 5 bases and J dropped 10 bases, with 13 bases sitting between them. CDR1 and CDR2 from the germline V gene are MNHEY and SVGEGT. The CDR3 nucleotides are TGTGCCAGCAGTCCCCTGGCGGTCGCGCAGTATTTT. This gives the protein CASSPLAVAQYF.

This clonotype was counted many times. This chain joins TRBV20-1 and TRBJ2-1; no clear D gene. The CDR3 is made up of 12 amino acids. Germline V lookup: CDR1 DFQATT, CDR2 SNEGSKA (reference sequence). The CDR3 loop is CSGLGSYNEQFF. CDR3 bases: TGCAGCGGCCTGGGCTCCTACAATGAGCAGTTCTTC.

This clonotype was recorded many times. V is TRBV7-2 and J is TRBJ2-1; tentatively, D is TRBD2 (6 bases). Germline CDR1 and CDR2: SGHTA and FQGNSA. This CDR3 has 15 amino acids. Trimming stripped 0 bases from V and 7 bases from J, with 13 bases between. In nucleotides, the CDR3 is TGTGCCAGCAGCTTAGCATACGGAGGAGGGAATGAGCAGTTCTTC. This encodes CASSLAYGGGNEQFF.

This clonotype was detected ten times or more. The chain is built from TRBV5-1 and TRBJ2-2; D unresolved. V was cut by 2 bases and J by 2 bases, with 10 bases left in between. CDR1 and CDR2 (germline): SGHRS, YFSETQ. This CDR3 has 15 amino acids. The DNA for the CDR3 is TGCGCCAGCAGCTTTAGGACCGCTAACACCGGGGAGCTGTTTTTT. This sequence encodes CASSFRTANTGELFF.

This clonotype appeared many times. The genes are TRBV5-1 and TRBJ2-1, with TRBD1 identical over 8 bases. The ends lost 4 bases at V and 7 bases at J; junction bases unmatched: 10. CDR3 length: 15 amino acids. Germline V lookup: CDR1 SGHRS, CDR2 YFSETQ. The chain's CDR3 is CASSGGQGEGNEQFF. In DNA, the CDR3 is TGCGCCAGCAGCGGTGGACAGGGAGAAGGGAATGAGCAGTTCTTC.

This clonotype was found many times. The DNA for the CDR3 is TGTGCCACGGGACTCGGGGTTGCTGAAGCTTTCTTT. Amino acid sequence: CATGLGVAEAFF. The genes are TRBV12-3 or TRBV12-4 and TRBJ1-1, with D possibly matching TRBD1 (5 bases). This CDR3 spans 12 amino acids. V lost 10 bases and J lost 6, with 15 bases in between.

This clonotype was seen repeatedly, ten times or more. The chain recombines TRBV29-1 with TRBJ1-4; 8 bases fit TRBD1. CDR1 and CDR2 from the germline V gene are SQVTM and ANQGSEA. The ends lost 7 bases at V and 6 bases at J; junction bases unmatched: 10. The CDR3 contains 14 residues. As DNA, the CDR3 is TGCAGCGCTCGCCGGACAGGGAAGGATGAAAAACTGTTTTTT. It codes for CSARRTGKDEKLFF.

Many counts were recorded for this clonotype. The CDR3 DNA follows: TGTGCCAGCAGCTTGGTGAGACTAGCGGGGACCACAGATACGCAGTATTTT. The encoded protein is CASSLVRLAGTTDTQYF. The V gene is TRBV5-6, the J gene TRBJ2-3; 11 bases match TRBD2. V lost 0 bases and J lost 2; bases outside the gene matches: 5. The CDR3 totals 17 residues. Looked up from germline, CDR1 is SGHDT and CDR2 is YYEEEE. The full variable domain, in which reference TRBV5-6 and TRBJ2-3 provide the parts outside the CDR3, is DAGVTQSPTHLIKTRGQQVTLRCSPKSGHDTVSWYQQALGQGPQFIFQYYEEEERQRGNFPDRFSGHQFPNYSSELNVNALLLGDSALYLCASSLVRLAGTTDTQYFGPGTRLTVL.

This clonotype was detected ten times or more. The chain joins TRBV27 to TRBJ1-5; D may be TRBD1 (5 bases). Germline lookup yields CDR1 MNHEY and CDR2 SMNVEV (reference sequence). The V end lost 2 bases, the J end lost 4 bases, and 6 bases lay between the germline ends. This CDR3 has 13 amino acids. This chain's CDR3 is CASSLQGNQPQHF. The CDR3 DNA is TGTGCCAGCAGTTTACAGGGAAATCAGCCCCAGCATTTT.

This clonotype was observed many times. The chain carries TRBV6-5 and TRBJ2-2; no clear D gene. V lost 2 bases to trimming and J lost 1 base, with 8 bases between them. The CDR3 loop spans 15 amino acids. Germline CDR1 MNHEY, CDR2 SVGAGI. The CDR3 loop is CASSYDWRNTGELFF. The CDR3 bases are TGTGCCAGCAGTTACGATTGGAGGAACACCGGGGAGCTGTTTTTT.

This clonotype came up many times. This chain joins TRBV6-2 or TRBV6-3 and TRBJ2-7, with D unresolved. The CDR3 is 14 amino acids. Germline CDR1 reads MNHEY; CDR2 reads SVGEGT. V was cut by 0 bases and J by 4 bases, with 10 bases left in between. DNA for the CDR3: TGTGCCAGCAGTTACTCCCTGGGGAATTACGAGCAGTACTTC. Residues: CASSYSLGNYEQYF.

This clonotype was seen at least ten times. The CDR3 DNA is TGTGCCATCACCGCGAGGGAGGAGACCTATGGCTACACCTTC. Translating it yields CAITAREETYGYTF. The genes are TRBV10-3 and TRBJ1-2, with D unresolved. CDR1 ENHRY and CDR2 SYGVKD come from the germline V gene. The CDR3 covers 14 residues. With 7 bases removed from V and 4 bases from J, the gap between germline ends came to 16 bases.

This clonotype was recorded many times. This chain links TRBV5-1 with TRBJ2-1; 9 bases fit TRBD2. Germline V gene data show CDR1 as SGHRS and CDR2 as YFSETQ. The CDR3 has 15 amino acids. The trim removed 0 bases at V and 5 bases at J, leaving 3 bases unmatched. The CDR3 coding sequence is TGCGCCAGCAGCTTGGATCTAGCGGGGAACAATGAGCAGTTCTTC. Protein product: CASSLDLAGNNEQFF.

Ten or more counts support this clonotype. Here the CDR3 DNA reads TGTGCCATCAGTGATGGAGGGGGAAACCAAGAGACCCAGTACTTC. Amino acid sequence: CAISDGGGNQETQYF. The gene calls are TRBV10-3 and TRBJ2-5; D possibly uses TRBD1 or TRBD2 (6 bases each). Looked up from germline, CDR1 is ENHRY and CDR2 is SYGVKD. This CDR3 is 15 amino acids long. The V gene lost 3 bases and the J gene lost 0 bases, with 11 bases spanning the gap.

The table lists this clonotype with many counts. The chain uses TRBV29-1 and TRBJ2-5; D is undetermined. This CDR3 spans 13 amino acids. The germline V gene has CDR1 SQVTM and CDR2 ANQGSEA. Between the trimmed V and J ends, which lost 4 bases and 3 bases, there was a span of 12 bases. CDR3 residues: CSVAGSLEETQYF. Here the CDR3 DNA reads TGCAGCGTTGCCGGCAGTTTAGAAGAGACCCAGTACTTC.

This clonotype was counted ten times or more. The rearrangement joins TRBV28 to TRBJ2-1; a possible D gene is TRBD1 (7 bases). The CDR3 totals 13 residues. Deletions cut 3 bases from V and 9 bases from J, with 12 bases between. CDR1 and CDR2 from the germline V gene are MDHEN and SYDVKM. DNA of the CDR3: TGTGCCAGCAGTTTCCCAGGGGGAGGTGAGCAGTTCTTC. Its translation: CASSFPGGGEQFF.

This clonotype was observed many times. The chain is built from TRBV7-9 and TRBJ2-5, with 7 bases identical to TRBD1. The CDR3 length is 14 residues. With 3 bases clipped from V and 2 bases from J, the junction kept 3 bases outside the gene matches. Per the germline V gene, CDR1 is SEHNR and CDR2 is FQNEAQ (reference sequence). This CDR3 is CASSFGTVQETQYF. DNA for the CDR3: TGTGCCAGCAGCTTCGGGACAGTTCAAGAGACCCAGTACTTC.

This clonotype was observed at least ten times. The chain recombines TRBV5-1 with TRBJ2-3; 7 nucleotides agree with TRBD2. The V segment lost 5 bases and the J segment 0 bases; nucleotides outside the gene matches: 3. CDR3 length equals 14 residues. CDR1 and CDR2 from the germline V gene are SGHRS and YFSETQ. The CDR3 bases are TGCGCCAGCAGGGCAGCGGGGAGCACAGATACGCAGTATTTT. Amino acids: CASRAAGSTDTQYF.

This clonotype was detected many times. V and J are TRBV3-1 and TRBJ1-2; a possible D gene is TRBD1 (5 bases). The CDR3 is 14 residues long. The ends were cut back, 0 bases at V and 7 bases at J, with 12 bases in the middle. Looked up from germline, CDR1 is LGHDT and CDR2 is YNNKEL (reference sequence). DNA of the CDR3: TGTGCCAGCAGCCAAGATAACAGGAGAGGTGGCTACACCTTC. It specifies CASSQDNRRGGYTF.

This clonotype was observed many times. The chain couples TRBV11-2 to TRBJ2-3; 11 positions agree with TRBD2. V shed 6 bases, J shed 4 bases, and the junction held 6 bases outside the gene matches. The CDR3 totals 15 residues. Per germline, CDR1 SGHAT and CDR2 FQNNGV. The CDR3 spells CASSWLAGGADTQYF. In DNA form, the CDR3 reads TGTGCCAGCAGTTGGCTAGCGGGAGGTGCAGATACGCAGTATTTT.

This clonotype was recorded at least ten times. The genes are TRBV5-1 and TRBJ2-7; D may be TRBD1 (6 bases). The CDR3 is made up of 13 amino acids. The V and J ends lost 4 bases and 5 bases respectively, with 13 bases between them. CDR1 is SGHRS, CDR2 YFSETQ, per germline. The chain's CDR3 is CASSENRENEQYF. Here the CDR3 DNA reads TGCGCCAGCAGCGAAAACAGGGAAAACGAGCAGTACTTC.

With respect to this clonotype: A much larger clone sits a single nucleotide away, making a read error possible. The gene calls are TRBV7-2 and TRBJ2-3, with 9 bases matching TRBD2. V lost 4 bases and J lost 4; bases outside the gene matches: 9. The length of the CDR3 is 16 residues. Germline CDR1 reads SGHTA; CDR2 reads FQGNSA. CDR3 residues: CASSSPGREGADTQYF. In DNA, the CDR3 is TGTGCCAGCAGCTCCCCTGGGCGGGAGGGCGCAGATACGCAGTATTTT.

This clonotype occurred many times. V and J are TRBV3-1 and TRBJ1-5; D might be TRBD1 (6 bases). CDR1 LGHDT and CDR2 YNNKEL come from the germline V gene (reference sequence). Trimming stripped 4 bases from V and 1 base from J, with 11 bases between. CDR3 length: 15 amino acids. CDR3 region: CASSPGVLSNQPQHF. CDR3 coding DNA: TGTGCCAGCAGCCCAGGGGTTTTAAGCAATCAGCCCCAGCATTTT.

The sample holds many counts of this clonotype. The chain joins TRBV10-3 to TRBJ2-2; D is unresolved. This CDR3 has 16 amino acids. The V gene's germline CDR1 is ENHRY and CDR2 SYGVKD. V was shortened by 10 bases and J by 0 bases, with 18 bases between the two germline ends. This chain's CDR3 is CATLRLADANTGELFF. The CDR3 bases are TGTGCCACCCTACGCCTGGCAGATGCGAACACCGGGGAGCTGTTTTTT.